These 26 T cell receptor beta chains originate from one sample sequenced in a study of PD-1 blockade in classical Hodgkin lymphoma (dated by TCRdb to about 2020). Taken with the paper, the label for time point translates to: cycle 1 day 1 (C1D1), immediately before nivolumab initiation. Every trial patient had relapsed following autologous stem cell transplantation, and prior brentuximab vedotin exposure was what differed among cohorts A, B and C. Library method: the immunoSEQ multiplex PCR assay. Not all clones reach the TCRdb copy of this immuneACCESS table, which keeps in-frame sequences only. Checked studies attribute under half of the gap to unresolved V genes and leave the rest unexplained. Present in this sample are fewer than 8,500 clones, just under 85% of which were seen just once. The top ten clones comprise 30% to 40% of the sample. Here the sequenced sample was peripheral blood mononuclear cells (PBMCs), taken at baseline. These receptors all stem from a human donor with classical Hodgkin lymphoma.

The V and J genes are TRBV2 and TRBJ2-7; D uncertain. V lost 8 bases to trimming and J lost 7 bases, with 9 bases between them. The CDR3 runs 10 residues. Germline CDR1 and CDR2: SNHLY and FYNNEI. The CDR3 protein is CASQVVEQYF. DNA for the CDR3: TGTGCCAGCCAGGTTGTAGAGCAGTACTTC.

This chain links TRBV29-1 with TRBJ2-3, with 7 nucleotides matching TRBD1. Germline V CDR1 and CDR2: SQVTM, ANQGSEA. V lost 5 bases to trimming and J lost 2 bases; unmatched junction nucleotides: 4. The CDR3 is made up of 13 amino acids. Here the CDR3 reads CSVRTGLTDTQYF. CDR3 DNA: TGCAGCGTTCGGACAGGCCTCACAGATACGCAGTATTTT.

CDR3 amino acids: CASSNRITPEQYF. The CDR3 DNA sequence: TGTGCCAGTAGTAATCGTATAACCCCCGAGCAGTACTTC. V and J are TRBV19 and TRBJ2-7; no definite D call. Germline CDR1 is LNHDA and CDR2 is SQIVND (reference sequence). V lost 4 bases and J lost 6, with 13 bases in between. The CDR3 has 13 amino acids.

The V and J genes are TRBV19 and TRBJ2-2; D gene ambiguous. This CDR3 has 12 amino acids. Trimming pared 5 bases from V and 7 bases from J, leaving 8 bases between. Germline-derived CDR1 and CDR2 are LNHDA and SQIVND (reference sequence). CDR3 bases: TGTGCCAGTAGTTCTCCCGGCGGGGAGCTGTTTTTT. Protein sequence: CASSSPGGELFF.

The V call is TRBV13, the J call TRBJ2-7; 8 nucleotides align to TRBD2. V gave up 5 bases and J gave up 1 base; unmatched junction bases: 1. Per the germline V gene, CDR1 is PRHDT and CDR2 is FYEKMQ (reference sequence). This CDR3 is 13 amino acids long. In DNA, the CDR3 is TGTGCCAGCAGCCCGGGAGGGTCCTACGAGCAGTACTTC. As protein: CASSPGGSYEQYF.

This chain connects TRBV6-5 to TRBJ1-3; D uncertain. Germline CDR1 reads MNHEY; CDR2 reads SVGAGI. CDR3 length: 16 amino acids. Between the trimmed V and J ends, which lost 2 bases and 0 bases, there was a span of 11 bases. The CDR3 here is CASSYQKPPSGNTIYF. CDR3 DNA: TGTGCCAGCAGTTACCAGAAACCTCCCTCTGGAAACACCATATATTTT.

V usage is TRBV5-1 and J usage is TRBJ1-2, with D hard to call. The germline V and J ends were trimmed by 1 base and 8 bases, with 18 bases remaining between them. The CDR3 is made up of 15 amino acids. Germline lookup yields CDR1 SGHRS and CDR2 YFSETQ. This chain's CDR3 is CASSLLPDFIRGYTF. The CDR3 region has the DNA TGCGCCAGCAGCTTGTTGCCGGACTTTATACGGGGCTACACCTTC.

The rearrangement joins TRBV6-1 to TRBJ2-7; D might be TRBD1 (6 bases). Germline V lookup: CDR1 MNHNS, CDR2 SASEGT. V lost 2 bases and J 2 bases, leaving 22 bases between the germline ends. This CDR3 has 18 amino acids. CDR3 nucleotide sequence: TGTGCCAGCAGTGAAAGGGTCCCGACAGGTACTTGGACCTACGAGCAGTACTTC. Amino acids: CASSERVPTGTWTYEQYF.

V is TRBV18 and J is TRBJ2-1, with 8 bases matching TRBD2. J lost 0 bases, V lost 0 bases, and 1 base had no gene match. The CDR3 sequence is 16 residues long. Germline CDR1 reads KGHSH; CDR2 reads LQKENI. CDR3 protein: CASSPPGTSSYNEQFF. CDR3 in DNA: TGTGCCAGCTCACCACCGGGGACTAGCTCCTACAATGAGCAGTTCTTC. Using reference TRBV18 and TRBJ2-1 for the parts outside the CDR3, the full variable domain is NAGVMQNPRHLVRRRGQEARLRCSPMKGHSHVYWYRQLPEEGLKFMVYLQKENIIDESGMPKERFSAEFPKEGPSILRIQQVVRGDSAAYFCASSPPGTSSYNEQFFGPGTRLTVL.

V gene TRBV10-3 combines with J gene TRBJ2-7; possible D gene TRBD1, 6 bases. Germline lookup yields CDR1 ENHRY and CDR2 SYGVKD. V shed 2 bases and J shed 0 bases, with 17 bases lying between them. This CDR3 has 17 amino acids. CDR3: CAISETHQGQLSYEQYF. The CDR3 DNA reads TGTGCCATCAGTGAGACACACCAGGGGCAACTCTCCTACGAGCAGTACTTC.

This rearrangement joins TRBV5-4 to TRBJ2-7; D possibly matches TRBD1 or TRBD2 (6 bases each). The germline CDR1 and CDR2 sequences are SGHNT and YYREEE (reference sequence). V was shortened by 5 bases and J by 2 bases, with 14 bases between the two germline ends. There are 14 residues in the CDR3. The CDR3 bases are TGTGCCAGCAGTTCAGGGGAGGAGGCCTACGAGCAGTACTTC. Translating it yields CASSSGEEAYEQYF. Using reference TRBV5-4 and TRBJ2-7 for the parts outside the CDR3, the full variable domain is ETGVTQSPTHLIKTRGQQVTLRCSSQSGHNTVSWYQQALGQGPQFIFQYYREEENGRGNFPPRFSGLQFPNYSSELNVNALELDDSALYLCASSSGEEAYEQYFGPGTRLTVT.

Concerning this clone itself: At one end, the junction sequence differs from germline, possibly due to a read error. CDR3 DNA: TGTGCCAGCAGCCTAGCCTCACAGGGAAACGAGCAGTACTTC. It translates to CASSLASQGNEQYF. The J gene is TRBJ2-7, the V gene TRBV7-2; perhaps TRBD1 as D (6 bases). This CDR3 contains 14 residues. Germline CDR1 SGHTA, CDR2 FQGNSA.

The genes are TRBV5-1 and TRBJ2-2; TRBD1 aligns across 7 bases. Germline assignment: CDR1 SGHRS and CDR2 YFSETQ. CDR3 length equals 13 residues. Trimming at V came to 5 bases and at J to 7 bases, leaving 5 bases not matched to a gene. CDR3 amino acids: CASSQTGDGELFF. Written as DNA, the CDR3 is TGCGCCAGCAGTCAAACAGGGGACGGGGAGCTGTTTTTT.

The CDR3 DNA reads as TGCGCCAGCAGCTCAAGGACTAGCGGGGGGGCTGATAATGAGCAGTTCTTC. Amino acid sequence: CASSSRTSGGADNEQFF. This rearrangement joins TRBV5-1 to TRBJ2-1; 15 bases are shared with TRBD2. Germline values: CDR1 SGHRS, CDR2 YFSETQ. Trimming at V came to 3 bases and at J to 7 bases, leaving 8 bases not matched to a gene. This CDR3 contains 17 residues.

The J gene is TRBJ2-1, the V gene TRBV20-1; perhaps TRBD2 as D (6 bases). In germline, CDR1 is DFQATT, CDR2 SNEGSKA (reference sequence). This CDR3 comprises 11 residues. The V end was cut by 2 bases, the J end by 9 bases, with 8 bases between. CDR3 DNA sequence: TGCAGTGCTAGACTAGCGATTGAGCAGTTCTTC. Encoded protein: CSARLAIEQFF.

The chain links TRBV2 to TRBJ2-2; 7 nucleotides agree with TRBD2. V dropped 4 bases and J dropped 1; count of bases not matched to a gene: 3. The CDR3 has 15 residues. Germline V lookup: CDR1 SNHLY, CDR2 FYNNEI. This chain's CDR3 is CASSAAGVNTGELFF. The CDR3 bases are TGTGCCAGCAGTGCGGCGGGAGTGAACACCGGGGAGCTGTTTTTT.

This clone was detected once. The genes are TRBV5-4 and TRBJ1-2; 12 bases fit TRBD1. CDR3 length: 16 amino acids. The germline gives CDR1 SGHNT, CDR2 YYREEE (reference sequence). Losses at the gene ends were 0 bases for V and 7 bases for J; bases not matched to a gene: 7. In DNA form, the CDR3 reads TGTGCCAGCAGCTTGGGTCCGGGACAGGGGGCGACTGGCTACACCTTC. Protein product: CASSLGPGQGATGYTF.

This chain links TRBV6-5 with TRBJ2-7; D tentatively reads TRBD1 or TRBD2 (5 bases each). The germline V gene encodes CDR1 MNHEY and CDR2 SVGAGI. The CDR3 runs 13 residues. V lost 8 bases and J 3 bases, leaving 14 bases between the germline ends. CDR3 amino acids: CASSPGGGYEQYF. The CDR3 DNA reads TGTGCCAGCTCCCCTGGTGGGGGCTACGAGCAGTACTTC.

This clone was seen once. The V gene is TRBV6-1, the J gene TRBJ2-3; TRBD2 aligns across 9 bases. The CDR3 sequence is 16 residues long. In germline, CDR1 is MNHNS, CDR2 SASEGT. V lost 4 bases, J lost 1 base, and 6 bases stayed unmatched. CDR3 region: CASSGQTSGGTDTQYF. CDR3 nucleotide sequence: TGTGCCAGCAGTGGCCAGACTAGCGGAGGCACAGATACGCAGTATTTT.

The V and J genes are TRBV10-3 and TRBJ2-1; 10 bases line up with TRBD2. The length of the CDR3 is 14 residues. Trimming took 4 bases from V and 9 from J; bases not matched to a gene: 6. The germline CDR1 and CDR2 sequences are ENHRY and SYGVKD. The CDR3 region is CAISVQREGGEQFF. CDR3 in DNA: TGTGCCATCAGTGTCCAGCGGGAGGGCGGTGAGCAGTTCTTC.

CDR3 loop: CASSGTNYNEQFF. The CDR3 DNA is TGTGCCAGTAGTGGGACCAATTACAATGAGCAGTTCTTC. This sequence joins TRBV19 and TRBJ2-1; D may match TRBD1 or TRBD2 (5 bases each). The CDR3 extends over 13 amino acids. V was pared by 5 bases and J by 4 bases, with 9 bases between. Germline-derived CDR1 and CDR2 are LNHDA and SQIVND (reference sequence).

By sample fraction, this clone is medium-sized. This chain joins TRBV27 and TRBJ2-7; D not resolved. Looked up from germline, CDR1 is MNHEY and CDR2 is SMNVEV (reference sequence). The CDR3 sequence is 14 residues long. The V and J ends lost 4 bases and 4 bases respectively, with 14 bases between them. In DNA form, the CDR3 reads TGTGCCAGCAGTTCGTCCATCACTGGGTACGAGCAGTACTTC. Translating gives CASSSSITGYEQYF.

The V gene is TRBV7-2, the J gene TRBJ2-7, with a weak D call TRBD2 (6 bases). Trimming removed 1 base from V and 3 bases from J, with 10 bases in between. The CDR3 totals 14 residues. Germline V CDR1 and CDR2: SGHTA, FQGNSA. CDR3 sequence: CASSLDLGLYEQYF. For the CDR3, the DNA is TGTGCCAGCAGCTTAGATCTGGGACTCTACGAGCAGTACTTC.

In this sample, this clone turned up once. The rearrangement uses TRBV7-9 and TRBJ1-5; D remains unclear. The CDR3 spans 15 residues. Deletions cut 1 base from V and 0 bases from J, with 7 bases between. Looked up from germline, CDR1 is SEHNR and CDR2 is FQNEAQ (reference sequence). Here the CDR3 reads CASSLGGNSNQPQHF. CDR3 bases: TGTGCCAGCAGCTTAGGAGGGAATAGCAATCAGCCCCAGCATTTT.

The DNA for the CDR3 is TGTGCCAGCAGTTTCAAACCCCGACAGGGGAATCAGCCCCAGCATTTT. Amino acid sequence: CASSFKPRQGNQPQHF. The chain combines TRBV27 with TRBJ1-5; TRBD1 matches at 8 bases. CDR1 is MNHEY, CDR2 SMNVEV, per germline (reference sequence). Trimming cost V 3 bases and J 4 bases; bases outside gene matches: 8. CDR3 size: 16 residues.

This clone has a handful of counts. The chain recombines TRBV28 with TRBJ2-5; D is unresolved. The CDR3 covers 15 residues. Germline CDR1 is MDHEN and CDR2 is SYDVKM. The V end lost 3 bases, the J end lost 0 bases, and 11 bases lay between the germline ends. The CDR3 sequence: CASSLATLYQETQYF. The CDR3, as DNA: TGTGCCAGCAGTTTGGCTACCTTGTACCAAGAGACCCAGTACTTC.